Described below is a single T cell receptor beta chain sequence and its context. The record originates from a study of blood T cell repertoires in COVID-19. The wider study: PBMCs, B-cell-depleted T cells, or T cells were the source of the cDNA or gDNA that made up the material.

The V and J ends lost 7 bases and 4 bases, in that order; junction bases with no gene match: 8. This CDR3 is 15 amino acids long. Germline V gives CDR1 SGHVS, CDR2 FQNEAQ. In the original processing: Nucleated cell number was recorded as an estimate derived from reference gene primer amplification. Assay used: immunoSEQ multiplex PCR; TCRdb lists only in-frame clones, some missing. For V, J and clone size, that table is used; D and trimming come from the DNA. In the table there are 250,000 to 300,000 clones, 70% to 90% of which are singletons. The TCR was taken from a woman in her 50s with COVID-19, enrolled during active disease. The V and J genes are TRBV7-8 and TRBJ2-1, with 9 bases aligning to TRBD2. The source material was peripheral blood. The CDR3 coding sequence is TGTGCCAGCACCGCCGCTAGCGGGAATTACAATGAGCAGTTCTTC. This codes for CASTAASGNYNEQFF.